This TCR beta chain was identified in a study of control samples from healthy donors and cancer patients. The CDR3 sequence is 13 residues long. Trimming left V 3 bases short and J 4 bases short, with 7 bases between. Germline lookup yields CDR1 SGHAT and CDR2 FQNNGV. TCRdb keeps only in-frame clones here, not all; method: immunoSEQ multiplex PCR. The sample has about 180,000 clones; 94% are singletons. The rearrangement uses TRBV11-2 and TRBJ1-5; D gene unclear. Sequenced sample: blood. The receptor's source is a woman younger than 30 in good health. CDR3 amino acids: CASSFSRNQPQHF. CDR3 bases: TGTGCCAGCAGCTTTAGCAGAAATCAGCCCCAGCATTTT.